The 25 T cell receptor beta chains presented below share a single source sample, sequenced in a study of PD-1 blockade in classical Hodgkin lymphoma. Relapse after autologous stem cell transplantation occurred in every patient, and brentuximab vedotin exposure varied. Clones were sequenced by immunoSEQ multiplex PCR, and TCRdb holds only the in-frame ones, with some missing. The sample has 53,000 or so clones; 81% are singletons. Source: peripheral blood mononuclear cells (PBMCs), taken at baseline. The receptors stem from a human donor with classical Hodgkin lymphoma.

The rearrangement uses TRBV5-8 and TRBJ2-3, with 7 nucleotides matching TRBD1. V shed 7 bases, J shed 2 bases, and the junction held 10 bases outside the gene matches. CDR3 length: 15 amino acids. Germline assignment: CDR1 SGHTS and CDR2 YDEGEE. CDR3 protein: CASGLGTAFTDTQYF. For the CDR3, the DNA is TGTGCCAGCGGCCTAGGGACAGCCTTCACAGATACGCAGTATTTT.

The chain carries TRBV7-9 and TRBJ2-7; D is unresolved. V was trimmed by 5 bases and J by 0 bases, leaving 5 bases between them. The CDR3 is 12 residues long. Germline V lookup: CDR1 SEHNR, CDR2 FQNEAQ (reference sequence). CDR3 in DNA: TGTGCCAGCAGCCCGAGCTCCTACGAGCAGTACTTC. This gives the protein CASSPSSYEQYF.

The rearrangement links TRBV7-9 to TRBJ2-3; D possibly matches TRBD1 or TRBD2 (5 bases each). The V and J ends lost 3 bases and 2 bases respectively, with 15 bases between them. Germline-derived CDR1 and CDR2 are SEHNR and FQNEAQ (reference sequence). The CDR3 has 16 amino acids. Here the CDR3 reads CASSLRGASLTDTQYF. Written as DNA, the CDR3 is TGTGCCAGCAGCTTGCGAGGGGCGAGTCTCACAGATACGCAGTATTTT.

CDR3 DNA: TGCGCCAGCAGCCAGGGACTCTTCGAGGGGGATGAGCAGTTCTTC. Its protein is CASSQGLFEGDEQFF. The gene calls are TRBV5-1 and TRBJ2-1; perhaps D is TRBD1 or TRBD2 (6 bases each). V was pared by 4 bases and J by 8 bases, with 19 bases between. The germline V gene has CDR1 SGHRS and CDR2 YFSETQ. The CDR3 runs to 15 residues. The variable domain in full, with the rest retrieved from reference TRBV5-1 and TRBJ2-1, is KAGVTQTPRYLIKTRGQQVTLSCSPISGHRSVSWYQQTPGQGLQFLFEYFSETQRNKGNFPGRFSGRQFSNSRSEMNVSTLELGDSALYLCASSQGLFEGDEQFFGPGTRLTVL.

V and J are TRBV27 and TRBJ2-3, with 9 bases fitting TRBD2. The CDR3 contains 16 residues. V was pared by 2 bases and J by 2 bases, with 5 bases of the junction left unmatched. Germline CDR1 is MNHEY and CDR2 is SMNVEV (reference sequence). CDR3: CASSLGLAGSTDTQYF. In DNA, the CDR3 is TGTGCCAGCAGTTTAGGCCTAGCGGGATCCACAGATACGCAGTATTTT.

V gene TRBV18 combines with J gene TRBJ2-1; D is undetermined. The CDR3 extends over 14 amino acids. Trimming pared 6 bases from V and 4 bases from J, leaving 13 bases between. Germline V CDR1 and CDR2: KGHSH, LQKENI. This CDR3 is CASSPDLVYNEQFF. The CDR3 bases are TGTGCCAGCTCGCCTGACCTAGTTTACAATGAGCAGTTCTTC.

This rearrangement joins TRBV11-2 to TRBJ2-3, with D possibly TRBD2 on 6 matching bases. Deletions cut 4 bases from V and 2 bases from J, with 16 bases between. CDR1 is SGHAT, CDR2 FQNNGV, per germline. The CDR3 runs 16 residues. The CDR3 loop is CASSSVRGLFTDTQYF. The CDR3 DNA reads TGTGCCAGCAGCTCCGTCCGGGGACTTTTCACAGATACGCAGTATTTT.

The V call is TRBV30, the J call TRBJ1-2, with TRBD1 as a possible D gene (6 bases). CDR3 size: 12 residues. Germline loops: CDR1 GTSNPN, CDR2 SVGIG (reference sequence). The ends were cut back, 4 bases at V and 7 bases at J, with 13 bases in the middle. CDR3: CAWTLNRAGYTF. DNA of the CDR3: TGTGCCTGGACCCTAAACAGGGCTGGCTACACCTTC.

CDR3 coding DNA: TGTGCCATCAGTGAGACGTCTCCGGCGGATTATAGCAATCAGCCCCAGCATTTT. Its translation: CAISETSPADYSNQPQHF. The V gene is TRBV10-3, the J gene TRBJ1-5; D is ambiguous. Germline CDR1 and CDR2: ENHRY and SYGVKD. Trimming left V 2 bases short and J 0 bases short, with 17 bases between. This CDR3 comprises 18 residues.

This clone was detected a few times. The rearrangement uses TRBV7-3 and TRBJ2-2; a possible D gene is TRBD2 (6 bases). Trimming cost V 4 bases and J 4 bases, with 13 bases left between them. Germline CDR1 SGHTA, CDR2 FQGTGA. The CDR3 has 15 amino acids. The CDR3 here is CASSSSEGGTGELFF. The CDR3 DNA sequence: TGTGCCAGCAGCTCTTCGGAGGGAGGCACCGGGGAGCTGTTTTTT.

The rearrangement uses TRBV4-3 and TRBJ2-1, with 9 nucleotides matching TRBD2. Trimming took 4 bases from V and 8 from J; bases not matched to a gene: 9. Looked up from germline, CDR1 is LGHNA and CDR2 is YSLEER. The CDR3 has 15 residues. CDR3 sequence reads: CASSRAASGDYEQFF. In DNA, the CDR3 is TGCGCCAGCAGCCGAGCAGCTAGCGGGGACTATGAGCAGTTCTTC.

This clone was recorded a few times. The gene calls are TRBV21-1 and TRBJ2-2. TRBV21-1 is termed a pseudogene. The CDR3 sequence is 16 residues long. The CDR3 loop reads CASSKVGYMNTGELFF. In DNA form, the CDR3 reads TGTGCCAGCAGCAAAGTAGGCTATATGAACACCGGGGAGCTGTTTTTT.

The chain uses TRBV30 and TRBJ2-7; the D is unclear. The germline CDR1 and CDR2 sequences are GTSNPN and SVGIG (reference sequence). The CDR3 totals 11 residues. V was shortened by 4 bases and J by 5 bases, with 9 bases between the two germline ends. The CDR3 spells CAWIGGHEQYF. The CDR3 bases are TGTGCCTGGATCGGCGGTCACGAGCAGTACTTC. The whole variable domain, remainder taken from reference TRBV30 and TRBJ2-7, is SQTIHQWPATLVQPVGSPLSLECTVEGTSNPNLYWYRQAAGRGLQLLFYSVGIGQISSEVPQNLSASRPQDRQFILSSKKLLLSDSGFYLCAWIGGHEQYFGPGTRLTVT.

This chain connects TRBV5-6 to TRBJ1-4; the match to TRBD1 covers 9 bases. Trimming at V came to 4 bases and at J to 7 bases, leaving 5 bases not matched to a gene. In germline, CDR1 is SGHDT, CDR2 YYEEEE. The CDR3 is 14 residues long. CDR3 region: CASSQGQGSEKLFF. CDR3 sequence (DNA): TGTGCCAGCAGCCAGGGACAGGGAAGTGAAAAACTGTTTTTT.

This chain connects TRBV5-6 to TRBJ2-2; the D is unclear. The CDR3 spans 12 residues. The germline V gene encodes CDR1 SGHDT and CDR2 YYEEEE. The V end was cut by 1 base, the J end by 2 bases, with 0 bases between. The DNA of the CDR3 is TGTGCCAGCAGCTTGAACACCGGGGAGCTGTTTTTT. Its translation: CASSLNTGELFF.

The chain is built from TRBV6-1 and TRBJ2-7; D is unresolved. V lost 6 bases and J lost 2, with 11 bases in between. The germline V gene has CDR1 MNHNS and CDR2 SASEGT. The CDR3 loop spans 13 amino acids. CDR3 region: CASRLMTTYEQYF. CDR3 DNA: TGTGCCAGCAGGTTAATGACGACCTACGAGCAGTACTTC.

J is TRBJ1-2 and V is TRBV27, with D tentatively TRBD1 (5 bases). Trimming removed 10 bases at V and 6 bases at J, with 15 bases between. Germline V gene lookup returns CDR1 MNHEY and CDR2 SMNVEV (reference sequence). This CDR3 has 12 residues. The CDR3 protein is CATHGRGHGYTF. The CDR3 DNA reads as TGTGCCACCCACGGTAGGGGCCATGGCTACACCTTC.

This chain uses TRBV27 with TRBJ2-3; D gene ambiguous. The germline V and J ends were trimmed by 2 bases and 0 bases, with 12 bases remaining between them. The germline V gene encodes CDR1 MNHEY and CDR2 SMNVEV (reference sequence). This CDR3 spans 16 amino acids. The CDR3 reads CASSLKLSPSTDTQYF. CDR3 DNA sequence: TGTGCCAGCAGTTTAAAGCTTTCTCCTAGCACAGATACGCAGTATTTT.

Of note for this clone: Other DNA sequences within the sample encode an identical CDR3. This chain joins TRBV9 and TRBJ2-3; no clear D. In germline, CDR1 is SGDLS, CDR2 YYNGEE. V was cut by 4 bases and J by 1 base, with 7 bases left in between. The CDR3 spans 13 residues. Written as DNA, the CDR3 is TGTGCCAGCAGCTCCTGGGGCACAGATACGCAGTATTTT. Translation gives CASSSWGTDTQYF.

The chain joins TRBV19 to TRBJ1-4; D perhaps matches TRBD1 (6 bases). The V gene lost 4 bases and the J gene lost 4 bases, with 16 bases spanning the gap. The CDR3 runs 16 residues. The germline V gene encodes CDR1 LNHDA and CDR2 SQIVND (reference sequence). CDR3 sequence: CASSSGSGALNEKLFF. CDR3 DNA: TGTGCCAGTAGTAGTGGGTCGGGGGCTCTTAATGAAAAACTGTTTTTT.

Comments on this clone: This sample also contains other DNA sequences that code for the same CDR3. In nucleotides, the CDR3 is TGTGCCTGGAGTGTACTTGGGAACACTGAAGCTTTCTTT. Translated: CAWSVLGNTEAFF. V gene TRBV30 combines with J gene TRBJ1-1; D gene ambiguous. Trimming took off 0 bases at V and 1 base at J, with 6 bases between the two ends. The CDR3 is 13 amino acids. CDR1 GTSNPN and CDR2 SVGIG come from the germline V gene (reference sequence). Filled out from reference TRBV30 and TRBJ1-1, the complete variable domain reads SQTIHQWPATLVQPVGSPLSLECTVEGTSNPNLYWYRQAAGRGLQLLFYSVGIGQISSEVPQNLSASRPQDRQFILSSKKLLLSDSGFYLCAWSVLGNTEAFFGQGTRLTVV.

The V gene is TRBV9, the J gene TRBJ2-1; 11 nucleotides align to TRBD2. V lost 0 bases to trimming and J lost 7 bases; unmatched junction nucleotides: 12. Germline CDR1 is SGDLS and CDR2 is YYNGEE. This CDR3 is built from 18 residues. CDR3 nucleotide sequence: TGTGCCAGCAGCGTAGTGCCGGCCATAGCGGGAGGGCCGAATGAGCAGTTCTTC. Amino acids: CASSVVPAIAGGPNEQFF.

The rearrangement joins TRBV5-1 to TRBJ1-1; D may be TRBD1 (5 bases). The CDR3 is 12 amino acids. CDR1 and CDR2 (germline): SGHRS, YFSETQ. V gave up 0 bases and J gave up 8 bases, with 8 bases separating them. This chain's CDR3 is CASSLGSGEAFF. In DNA, the CDR3 is TGCGCCAGCAGCTTGGGGTCAGGGGAAGCTTTCTTT.

The CDR3 DNA reads TGTGCCAGCAGCTTGGGGACAGGGGTCTACGAGCAGTACTTC. Translated, it gives CASSLGTGVYEQYF. The chain has TRBV5-5 and TRBJ2-7; the match to TRBD1 covers 9 bases. Germline trimming cut 0 bases from V and 3 bases from J; bases unmatched to any gene: 1. Germline V CDR1 and CDR2: SGHKS, YYEKEE (reference sequence). The CDR3 contains 14 residues.

The chain combines TRBV19 with TRBJ1-5, with TRBD1 matching 7 bases. Germline CDR1 reads LNHDA; CDR2 reads SQIVND (reference sequence). The CDR3 sequence is 14 residues long. The V and J ends lost 11 bases and 0 bases, in that order; junction bases with no gene match: 7. For the CDR3, the DNA is TGTGCCTCGAGGGGACAGTTTAGCAATCAGCCCCAGCATTTT. The encoded protein is CASRGQFSNQPQHF.